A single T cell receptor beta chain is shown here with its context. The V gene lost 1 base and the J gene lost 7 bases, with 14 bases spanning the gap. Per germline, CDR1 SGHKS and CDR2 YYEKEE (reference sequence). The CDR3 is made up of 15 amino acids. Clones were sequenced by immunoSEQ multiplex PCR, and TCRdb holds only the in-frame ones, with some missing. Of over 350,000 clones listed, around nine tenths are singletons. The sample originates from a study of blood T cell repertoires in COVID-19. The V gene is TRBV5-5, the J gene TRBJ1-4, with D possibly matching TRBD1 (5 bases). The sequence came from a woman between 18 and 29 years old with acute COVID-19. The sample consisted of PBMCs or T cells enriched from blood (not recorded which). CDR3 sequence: CASSLRGGVIEKLFF. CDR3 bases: TGTGCCAGCAGCTTGAGGGGAGGGGTGATTGAAAAACTGTTTTTT.